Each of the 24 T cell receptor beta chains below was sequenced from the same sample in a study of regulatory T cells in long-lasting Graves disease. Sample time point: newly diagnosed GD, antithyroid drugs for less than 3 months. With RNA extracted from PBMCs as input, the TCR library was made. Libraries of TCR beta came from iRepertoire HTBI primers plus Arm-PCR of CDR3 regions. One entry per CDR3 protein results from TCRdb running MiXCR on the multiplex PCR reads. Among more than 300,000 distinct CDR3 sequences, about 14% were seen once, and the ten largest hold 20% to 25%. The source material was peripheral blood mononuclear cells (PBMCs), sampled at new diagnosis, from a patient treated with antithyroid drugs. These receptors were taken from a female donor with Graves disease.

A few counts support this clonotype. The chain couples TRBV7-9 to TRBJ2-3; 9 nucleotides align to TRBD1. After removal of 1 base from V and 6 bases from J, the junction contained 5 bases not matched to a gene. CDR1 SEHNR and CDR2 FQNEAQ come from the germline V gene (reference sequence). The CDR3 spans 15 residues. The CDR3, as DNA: TGTGCCAGCAGCTTAGAGGGACAGGGTTTGGATACGCAGTATTTT. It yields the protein CASSLEGQGLDTQYF.

The CDR3 is CASRVAGAAARSYEQYF. CDR3 bases: TGTGCCAGCAGAGTAGCAGGGGCCGCAGCCCGCTCCTACGAGCAGTACTTC. This sequence joins TRBV11-2 and TRBJ2-7; possible D gene TRBD1, 6 bases. The germline CDR1 and CDR2 sequences are SGHAT and FQNNGV. The germline V and J ends were trimmed by 6 bases and 0 bases, with 21 bases remaining between them. This CDR3 contains 17 residues.

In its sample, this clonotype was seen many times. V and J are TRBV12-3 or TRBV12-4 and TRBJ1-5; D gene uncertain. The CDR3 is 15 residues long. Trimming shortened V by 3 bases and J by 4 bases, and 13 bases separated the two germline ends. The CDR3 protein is CASSFGGLGNQPQHF. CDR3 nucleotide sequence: TGTGCCAGCAGTTTTGGAGGACTAGGGAATCAGCCCCAGCATTTT.

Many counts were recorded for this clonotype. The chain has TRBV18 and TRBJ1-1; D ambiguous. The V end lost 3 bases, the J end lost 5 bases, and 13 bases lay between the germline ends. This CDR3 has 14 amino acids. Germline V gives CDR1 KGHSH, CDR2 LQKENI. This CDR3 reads CASSPQRRDTEAFF. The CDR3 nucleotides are TGTGCCAGCTCACCGCAGCGGAGGGATACTGAAGCTTTCTTT.

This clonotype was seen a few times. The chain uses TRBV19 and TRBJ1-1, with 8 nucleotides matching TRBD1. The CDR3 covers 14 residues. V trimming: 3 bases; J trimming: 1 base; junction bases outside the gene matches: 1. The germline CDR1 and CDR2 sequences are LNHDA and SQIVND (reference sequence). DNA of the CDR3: TGTGCCAGTAGTATCGGGACAGGGAACACTGAAGCTTTCTTT. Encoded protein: CASSIGTGNTEAFF.

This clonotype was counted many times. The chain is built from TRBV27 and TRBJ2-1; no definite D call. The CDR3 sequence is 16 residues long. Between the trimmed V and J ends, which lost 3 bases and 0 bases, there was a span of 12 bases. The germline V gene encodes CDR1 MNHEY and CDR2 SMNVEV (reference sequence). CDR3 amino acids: CASSFRVPSSYNEQFF. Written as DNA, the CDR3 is TGTGCCAGCAGTTTTAGAGTTCCCAGCTCCTACAATGAGCAGTTCTTC.

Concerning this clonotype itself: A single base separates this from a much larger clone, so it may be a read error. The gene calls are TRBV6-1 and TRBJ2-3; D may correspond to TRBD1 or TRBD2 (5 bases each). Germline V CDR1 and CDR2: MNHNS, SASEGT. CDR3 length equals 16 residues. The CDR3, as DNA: TGTGCCAGCGAGAGTAGGGCCGAGAGGGGCACAGATACGCGGTATTTT. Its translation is CASESRAERGTDTRYF.

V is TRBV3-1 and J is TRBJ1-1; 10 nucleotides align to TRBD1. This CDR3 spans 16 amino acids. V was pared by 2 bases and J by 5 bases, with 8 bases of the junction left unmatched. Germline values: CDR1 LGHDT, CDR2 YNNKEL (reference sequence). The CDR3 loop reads CASSQWDRGVGTEAFF. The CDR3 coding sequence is TGTGCCAGCAGCCAATGGGACAGGGGAGTCGGGACTGAAGCTTTCTTT.

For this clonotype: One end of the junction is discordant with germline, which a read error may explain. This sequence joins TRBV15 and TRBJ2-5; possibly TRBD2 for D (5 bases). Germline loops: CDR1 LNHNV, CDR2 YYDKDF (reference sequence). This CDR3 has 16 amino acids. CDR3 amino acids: CATSGDLPGWRETQYF. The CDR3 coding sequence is TGTGCCACCAGCGGAGATCTGCCGGGGTGGCGAGAGACCCAGTACTTC.

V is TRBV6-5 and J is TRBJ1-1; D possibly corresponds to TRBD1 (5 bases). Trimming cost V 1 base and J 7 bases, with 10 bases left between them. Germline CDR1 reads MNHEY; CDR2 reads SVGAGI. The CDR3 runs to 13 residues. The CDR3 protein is CASSYLGPREAFF. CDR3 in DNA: TGTGCCAGCAGTTACTTGGGACCGCGTGAAGCTTTCTTT.

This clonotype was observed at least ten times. Here the CDR3 DNA reads TGTGCCAGCAGCCCCCCACCGGGGCCCTACAATGAGCAGTTCTTC. Protein sequence: CASSPPPGPYNEQFF. This chain links TRBV12-3 or TRBV12-4 with TRBJ2-1, with D possibly being TRBD1 or TRBD2 (5 bases each). The CDR3 loop spans 15 amino acids. V shed 6 bases and J shed 2 bases, with 14 bases lying between them.

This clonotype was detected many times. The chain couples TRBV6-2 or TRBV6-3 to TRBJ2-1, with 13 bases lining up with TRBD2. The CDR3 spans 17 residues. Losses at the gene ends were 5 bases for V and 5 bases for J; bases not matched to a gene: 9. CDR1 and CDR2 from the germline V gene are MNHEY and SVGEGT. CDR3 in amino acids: CASSTLYGLAGDNEQFF. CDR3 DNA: TGTGCCAGCAGTACACTATATGGACTAGCGGGAGACAATGAGCAGTTCTTC.

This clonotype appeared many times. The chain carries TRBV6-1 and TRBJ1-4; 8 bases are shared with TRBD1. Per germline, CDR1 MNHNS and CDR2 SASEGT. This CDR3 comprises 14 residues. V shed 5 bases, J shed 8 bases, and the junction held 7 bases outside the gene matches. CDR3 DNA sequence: TGTGCCAGCAGTCCGGACAGGGTGTTCGAAAAACTGTTTTTT. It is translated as CASSPDRVFEKLFF.

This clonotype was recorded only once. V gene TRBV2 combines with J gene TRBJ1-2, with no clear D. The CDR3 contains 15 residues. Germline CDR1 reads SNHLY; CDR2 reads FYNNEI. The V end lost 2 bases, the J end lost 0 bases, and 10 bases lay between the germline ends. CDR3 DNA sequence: TGTGCCAGCAGTGAAAACACAGCCACTAACTATGGCTACACCTTC. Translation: CASSENTATNYGYTF. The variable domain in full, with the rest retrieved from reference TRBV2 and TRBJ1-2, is EPEVTQTPSHQVTQMGQEVILRCVPISNHLYFYWYRQILGQKVEFLVSFYNNEISEKSEIFDDQFSVERPDGSNFTLKIRSTKLEDSAMYFCASSENTATNYGYTFGSGTRLTVV.

CDR3 coding DNA: TGTGCCAGCAGTTTAGGGCAGAGCTCCACCTTC. Its protein is CASSLGQSSTF. The chain links TRBV12-3 or TRBV12-4 to TRBJ1-2; the D is unclear. Trimming cost V 1 base and J 13 bases, with 10 bases left between them. CDR3 length: 11 amino acids.

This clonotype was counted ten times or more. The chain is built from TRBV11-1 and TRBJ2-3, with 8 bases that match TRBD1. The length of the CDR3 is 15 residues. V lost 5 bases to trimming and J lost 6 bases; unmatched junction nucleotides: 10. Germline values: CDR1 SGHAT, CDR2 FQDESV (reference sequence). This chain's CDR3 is CASSLLGRGPDTQYF. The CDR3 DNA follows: TGTGCCAGCAGCCTGCTGGGCAGGGGGCCGGATACGCAGTATTTT.

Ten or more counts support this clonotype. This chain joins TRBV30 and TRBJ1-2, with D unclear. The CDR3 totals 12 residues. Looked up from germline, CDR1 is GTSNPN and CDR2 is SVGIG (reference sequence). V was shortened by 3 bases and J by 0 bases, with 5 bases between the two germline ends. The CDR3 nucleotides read TGTGCCTGGAGCCCTACTAACTATGGCTACACCTTC. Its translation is CAWSPTNYGYTF.

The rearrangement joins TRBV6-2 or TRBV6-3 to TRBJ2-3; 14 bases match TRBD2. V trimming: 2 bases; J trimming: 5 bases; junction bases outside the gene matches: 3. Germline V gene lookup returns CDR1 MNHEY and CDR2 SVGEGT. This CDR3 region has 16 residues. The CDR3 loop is CASSYPGTSGRDTQYF. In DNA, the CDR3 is TGTGCCAGCAGTTACCCCGGGACTAGCGGGAGAGATACGCAGTATTTT.

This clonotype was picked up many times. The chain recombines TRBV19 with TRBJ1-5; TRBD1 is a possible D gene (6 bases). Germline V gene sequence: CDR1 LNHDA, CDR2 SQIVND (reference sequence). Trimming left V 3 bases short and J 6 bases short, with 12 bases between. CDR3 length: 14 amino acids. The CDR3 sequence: CASSIEGGAQPQHF. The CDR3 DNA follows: TGTGCCAGTAGTATCGAGGGGGGGGCTCAGCCCCAGCATTTT. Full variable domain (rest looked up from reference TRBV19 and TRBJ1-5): DGGITQSPKYLFRKEGQNVTLSCEQNLNHDAMYWYRQDPGQGLRLIYYSQIVNDFQKGDIAEGYSVSREKKESFPLTVTSAQKNPTAFYLCASSIEGGAQPQHFGDGTRLSIL.

CDR3 amino acids: CASSAGTGHNSPLHF. The CDR3 DNA follows: TGTGCCAGCAGCGCCGGGACAGGGCATAATTCACCCCTCCACTTT. This sequence joins TRBV7-2 and TRBJ1-6; 9 bases line up with TRBD1. Trimming removed 5 bases from V and 5 bases from J; junction bases left unmatched: 4. The V gene's germline CDR1 is SGHTA and CDR2 FQGNSA. The CDR3 covers 15 residues.

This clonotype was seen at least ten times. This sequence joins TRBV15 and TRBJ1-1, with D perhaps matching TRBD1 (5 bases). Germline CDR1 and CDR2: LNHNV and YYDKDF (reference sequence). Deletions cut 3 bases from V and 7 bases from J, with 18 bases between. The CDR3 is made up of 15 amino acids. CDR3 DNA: TGTGCCACCAGCAGGCCTGTGGGACGCACCGTTGAAGCTTTCTTT. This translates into CATSRPVGRTVEAFF.

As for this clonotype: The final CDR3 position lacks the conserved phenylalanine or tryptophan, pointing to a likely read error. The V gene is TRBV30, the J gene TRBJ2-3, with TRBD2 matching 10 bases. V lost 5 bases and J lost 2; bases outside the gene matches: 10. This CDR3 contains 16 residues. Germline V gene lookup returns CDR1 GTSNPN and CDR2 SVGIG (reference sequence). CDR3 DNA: TGTGCCTGGTCCCCTTTAGCGGGAGGAGTCACAGATACGCAGTATCTT. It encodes CAWSPLAGGVTDTQYL.

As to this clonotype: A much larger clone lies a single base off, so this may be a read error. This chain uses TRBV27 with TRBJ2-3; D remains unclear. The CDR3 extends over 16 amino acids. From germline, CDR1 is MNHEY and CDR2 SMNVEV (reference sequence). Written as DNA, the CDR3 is TGTGCCAGCAGTACCCCCCTCCAGCTCAGCACAGATGCGCAGTATTTT. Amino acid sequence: CASSTPLQLSTDAQYF.

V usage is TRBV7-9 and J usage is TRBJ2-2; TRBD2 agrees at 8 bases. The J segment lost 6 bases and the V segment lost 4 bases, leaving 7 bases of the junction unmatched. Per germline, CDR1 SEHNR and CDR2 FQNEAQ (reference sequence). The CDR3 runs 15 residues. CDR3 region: CASSSGLVRSGELFF. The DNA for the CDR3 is TGTGCCAGCAGCTCGGGACTAGTCAGGTCCGGGGAGCTGTTTTTT.